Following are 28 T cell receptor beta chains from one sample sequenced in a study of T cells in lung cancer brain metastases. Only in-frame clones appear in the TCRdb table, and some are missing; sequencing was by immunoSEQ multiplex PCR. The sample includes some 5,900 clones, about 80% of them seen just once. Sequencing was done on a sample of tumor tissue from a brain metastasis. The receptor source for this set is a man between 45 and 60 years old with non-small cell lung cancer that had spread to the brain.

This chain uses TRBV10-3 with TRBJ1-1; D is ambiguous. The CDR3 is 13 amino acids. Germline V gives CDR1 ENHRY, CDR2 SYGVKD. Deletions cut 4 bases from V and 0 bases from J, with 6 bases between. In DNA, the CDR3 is TGTGCCATCAGTGGCAATATGAACACTGAAGCTTTCTTT. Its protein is CAISGNMNTEAFF.

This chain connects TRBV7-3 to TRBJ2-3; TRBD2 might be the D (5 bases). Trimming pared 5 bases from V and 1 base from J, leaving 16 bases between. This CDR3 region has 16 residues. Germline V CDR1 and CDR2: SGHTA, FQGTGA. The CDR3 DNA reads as TGTGCCAGCAGCCAATCGACGGGGTCGGGCACAGATACGCAGTATTTT. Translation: CASSQSTGSGTDTQYF.

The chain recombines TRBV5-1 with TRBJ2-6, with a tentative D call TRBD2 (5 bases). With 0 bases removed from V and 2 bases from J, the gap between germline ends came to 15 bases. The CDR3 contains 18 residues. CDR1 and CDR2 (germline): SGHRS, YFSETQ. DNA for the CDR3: TGCGCCAGCAGCTTGGAATCCAGCTCCGGGGCTGGGGCCAACGTCCTGACTTTC. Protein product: CASSLESSSGAGANVLTF.

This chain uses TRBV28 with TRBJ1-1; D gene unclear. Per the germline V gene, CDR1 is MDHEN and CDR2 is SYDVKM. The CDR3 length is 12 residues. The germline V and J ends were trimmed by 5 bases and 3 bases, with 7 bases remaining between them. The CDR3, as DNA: TGTGCCAGCAGTCTAACAGACACTGAAGCTTTCTTT. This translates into CASSLTDTEAFF.

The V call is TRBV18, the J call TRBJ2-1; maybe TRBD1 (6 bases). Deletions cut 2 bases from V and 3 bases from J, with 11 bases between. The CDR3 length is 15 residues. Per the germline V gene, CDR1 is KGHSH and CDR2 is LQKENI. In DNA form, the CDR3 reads TGTGCCAGCTCACCAGGGACAAGGGGCTACAATGAGCAGTTCTTC. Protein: CASSPGTRGYNEQFF.

CDR3 in DNA: TGTGCCAGTACAGGGGATTCCTCGCATGGCTACACCTTC. This sequence encodes CASTGDSSHGYTF. The chain employs TRBV27 and TRBJ1-2; 7 positions agree with TRBD1. The germline CDR1 and CDR2 sequences are MNHEY and SMNVEV (reference sequence). The CDR3 consists of 13 residues. The trim removed 9 bases at V and 6 bases at J, leaving 10 bases unmatched.

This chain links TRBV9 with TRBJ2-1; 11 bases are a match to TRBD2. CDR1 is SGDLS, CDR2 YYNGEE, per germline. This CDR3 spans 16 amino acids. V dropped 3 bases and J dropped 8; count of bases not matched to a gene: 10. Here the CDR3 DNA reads TGTGCCAGCAGCGGCGGCCTAGCGGGGGGCGAAGATGAGCAGTTCTTC. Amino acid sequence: CASSGGLAGGEDEQFF.

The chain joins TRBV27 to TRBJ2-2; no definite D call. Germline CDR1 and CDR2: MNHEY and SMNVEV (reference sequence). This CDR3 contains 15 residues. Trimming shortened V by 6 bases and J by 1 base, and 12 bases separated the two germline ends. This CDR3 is CASRMAALNTGELFF. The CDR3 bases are TGTGCCAGCAGAATGGCGGCCTTGAACACCGGGGAGCTGTTTTTT.

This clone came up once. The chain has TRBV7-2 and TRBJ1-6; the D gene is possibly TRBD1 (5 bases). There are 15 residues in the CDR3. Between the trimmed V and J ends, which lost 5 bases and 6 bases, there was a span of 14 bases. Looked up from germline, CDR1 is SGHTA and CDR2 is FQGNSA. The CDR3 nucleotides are TGTGCCAGCAGCCCTACCGGGACGTTTAATTCACCCCTCCACTTT. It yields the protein CASSPTGTFNSPLHF.

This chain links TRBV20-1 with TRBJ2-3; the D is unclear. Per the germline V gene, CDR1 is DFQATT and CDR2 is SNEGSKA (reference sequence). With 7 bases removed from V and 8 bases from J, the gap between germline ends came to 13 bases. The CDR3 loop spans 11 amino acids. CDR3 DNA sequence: TGCAGTGTGGACCCGAAGGGTACGCAGTATTTT. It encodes CSVDPKGTQYF.

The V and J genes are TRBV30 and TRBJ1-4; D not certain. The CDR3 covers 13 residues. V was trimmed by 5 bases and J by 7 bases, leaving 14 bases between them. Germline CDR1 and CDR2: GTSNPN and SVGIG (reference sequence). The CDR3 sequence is CAWAGSQGEKLFF. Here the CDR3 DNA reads TGTGCCTGGGCAGGATCACAAGGTGAAAAACTGTTTTTT.

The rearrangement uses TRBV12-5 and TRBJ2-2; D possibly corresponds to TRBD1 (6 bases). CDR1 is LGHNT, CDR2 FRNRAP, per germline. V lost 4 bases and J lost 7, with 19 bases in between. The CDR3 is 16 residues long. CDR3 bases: TGTGCTAGTGGTTGGTCTTCCCAGGGGAATCACGGGGAGCTGTTTTTT. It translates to CASGWSSQGNHGELFF.

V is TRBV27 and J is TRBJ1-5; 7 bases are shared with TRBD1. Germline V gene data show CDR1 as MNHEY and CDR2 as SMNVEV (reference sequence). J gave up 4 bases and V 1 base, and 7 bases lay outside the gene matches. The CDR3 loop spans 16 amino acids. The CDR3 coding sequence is TGTGCCAGCAGTTTATTATCCGGGACAGCAAATCAGCCCCAGCATTTT. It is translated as CASSLLSGTANQPQHF.

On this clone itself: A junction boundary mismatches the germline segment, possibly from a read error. The CDR3 spells CVTSRDGRGRSYNEQFF. In DNA, the CDR3 is TGTGTCACCAGCAGAGATGGGAGGGGGAGGTCCTACAATGAGCAGTTCTTC. This rearrangement joins TRBV15 to TRBJ2-1; D perhaps matches TRBD2 (7 bases). The CDR3 contains 17 residues. Germline V CDR1 and CDR2: LNHNV, YYDKDF (reference sequence).

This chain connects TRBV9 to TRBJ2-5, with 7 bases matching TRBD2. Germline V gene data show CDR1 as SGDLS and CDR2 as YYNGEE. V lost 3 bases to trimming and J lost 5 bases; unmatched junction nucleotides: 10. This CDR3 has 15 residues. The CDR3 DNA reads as TGTGCCAGCAGCGCCGGGGGGAGGATGGGCGAGACCCAGTACTTC. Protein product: CASSAGGRMGETQYF.

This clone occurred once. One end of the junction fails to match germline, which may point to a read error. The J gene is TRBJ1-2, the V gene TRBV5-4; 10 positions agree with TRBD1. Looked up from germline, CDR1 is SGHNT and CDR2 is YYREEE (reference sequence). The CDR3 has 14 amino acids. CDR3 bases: TGTGCCAGCAGCCGACAGGGGGCAGTCTATAGCTACACCTTC. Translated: CASSRQGAVYSYTF.

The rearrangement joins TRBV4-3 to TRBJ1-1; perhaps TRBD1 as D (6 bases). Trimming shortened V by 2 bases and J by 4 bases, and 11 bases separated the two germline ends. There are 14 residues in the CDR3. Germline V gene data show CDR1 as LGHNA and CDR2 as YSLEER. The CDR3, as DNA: TGCGCCAGCAGCCAAAACAGGGACGGCACTGAAGCTTTCTTT. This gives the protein CASSQNRDGTEAFF.

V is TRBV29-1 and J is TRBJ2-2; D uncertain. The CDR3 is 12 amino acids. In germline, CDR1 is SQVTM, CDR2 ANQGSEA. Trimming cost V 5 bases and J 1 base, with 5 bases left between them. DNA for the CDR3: TGCAGCGTTTCTCAGAACACCGGGGAGCTGTTTTTT. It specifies CSVSQNTGELFF.

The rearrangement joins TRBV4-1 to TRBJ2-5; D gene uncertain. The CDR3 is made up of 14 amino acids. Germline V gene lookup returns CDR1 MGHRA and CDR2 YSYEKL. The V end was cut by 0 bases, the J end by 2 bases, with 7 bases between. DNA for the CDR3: TGCGCCAGCAGCCAAGATCCAGGTCAAGAGACCCAGTACTTC. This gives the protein CASSQDPGQETQYF.

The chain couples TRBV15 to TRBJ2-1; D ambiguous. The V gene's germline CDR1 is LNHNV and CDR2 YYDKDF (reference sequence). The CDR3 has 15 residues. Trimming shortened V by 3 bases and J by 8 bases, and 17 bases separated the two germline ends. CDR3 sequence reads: CATSRPLRRIDEQFF. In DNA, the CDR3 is TGTGCCACCAGCAGGCCCCTCCGGCGCATCGATGAGCAGTTCTTC.

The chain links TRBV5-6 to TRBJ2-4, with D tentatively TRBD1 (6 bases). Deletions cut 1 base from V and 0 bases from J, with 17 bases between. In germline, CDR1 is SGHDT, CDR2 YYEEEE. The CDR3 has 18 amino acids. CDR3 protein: CASSLNTNDRLAKNIQYF. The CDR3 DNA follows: TGTGCCAGCAGCTTGAACACTAACGACAGGCTAGCCAAAAACATTCAGTACTTC.

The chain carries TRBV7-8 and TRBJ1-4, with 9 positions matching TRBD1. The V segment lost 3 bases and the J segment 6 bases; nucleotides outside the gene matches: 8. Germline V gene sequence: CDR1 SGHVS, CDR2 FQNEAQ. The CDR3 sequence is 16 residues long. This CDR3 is CASSFSRDRVDEKLFF. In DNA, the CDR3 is TGTGCCAGCAGCTTCAGCCGGGACAGGGTGGATGAAAAACTGTTTTTT.

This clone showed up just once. The chain's CDR3 is CASSQEGGVAKNIQYF. CDR3 DNA: TGCGCCAGCAGCCAAGAAGGTGGGGTGGCCAAAAACATTCAGTACTTC. V gene TRBV4-1 combines with J gene TRBJ2-4; D uncertain. Per the germline V gene, CDR1 is MGHRA and CDR2 is YSYEKL. The CDR3 loop spans 16 amino acids. Trimming took 0 bases from V and 1 from J, leaving 10 bases between them.

The CDR3 sequence: CASSLNGETQYF. Here the CDR3 DNA reads TGTGCCAGCAGCTTGAACGGGGAGACCCAGTACTTC. This chain links TRBV5-5 with TRBJ2-5, with no clear D. Trimming shortened V by 1 base and J by 5 bases, and 6 bases separated the two germline ends. The CDR3 runs to 12 residues. Germline V gives CDR1 SGHKS, CDR2 YYEKEE (reference sequence).

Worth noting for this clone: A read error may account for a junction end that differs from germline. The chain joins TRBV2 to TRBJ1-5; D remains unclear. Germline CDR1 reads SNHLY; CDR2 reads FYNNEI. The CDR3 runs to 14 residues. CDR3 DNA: TGTGCCAGCAGTGAAAGGGAGGGCAATCAGCCCCAACATTTT. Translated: CASSEREGNQPQHF. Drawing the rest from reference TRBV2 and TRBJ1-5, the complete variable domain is EPEVTQTPSHQVTQMGQEVILRCVPISNHLYFYWYRQILGQKVEFLVSFYNNEISEKSEIFDDQFSVERPDGSNFTLKIRSTKLEDSAMYFCASSEREGNQPQHFGDGTRLSIL.

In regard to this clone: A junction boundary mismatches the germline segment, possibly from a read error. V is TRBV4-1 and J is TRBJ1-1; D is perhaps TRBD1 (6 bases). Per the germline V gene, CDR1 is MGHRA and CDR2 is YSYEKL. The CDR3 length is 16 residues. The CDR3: CANSQRSDRANTEAFF. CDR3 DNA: TGCGCCAACAGCCAGCGATCGGACAGAGCGAACACTGAAGCTTTCTTT.

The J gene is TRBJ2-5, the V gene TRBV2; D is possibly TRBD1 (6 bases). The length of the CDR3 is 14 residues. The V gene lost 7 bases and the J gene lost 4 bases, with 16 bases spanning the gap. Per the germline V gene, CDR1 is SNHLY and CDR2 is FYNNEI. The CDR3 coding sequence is TGTGCCAGCATGGACGGGACAAGGGGAGAGACCCAGTACTTC. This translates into CASMDGTRGETQYF.

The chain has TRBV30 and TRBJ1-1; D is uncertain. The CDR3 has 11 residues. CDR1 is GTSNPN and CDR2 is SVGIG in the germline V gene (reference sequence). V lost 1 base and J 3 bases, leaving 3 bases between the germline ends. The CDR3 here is CAWSGDTEAFF. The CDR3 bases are TGTGCCTGGAGTGGGGACACTGAAGCTTTCTTT.